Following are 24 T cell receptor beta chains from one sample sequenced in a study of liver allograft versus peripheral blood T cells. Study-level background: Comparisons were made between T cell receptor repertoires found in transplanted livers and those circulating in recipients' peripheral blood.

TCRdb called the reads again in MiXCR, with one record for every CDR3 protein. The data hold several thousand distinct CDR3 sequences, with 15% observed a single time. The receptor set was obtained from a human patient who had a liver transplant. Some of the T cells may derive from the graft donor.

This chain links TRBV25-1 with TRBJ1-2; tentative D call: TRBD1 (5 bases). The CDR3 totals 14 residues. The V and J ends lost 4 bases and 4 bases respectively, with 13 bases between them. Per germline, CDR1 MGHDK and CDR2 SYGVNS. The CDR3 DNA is TGTGCCAGCAGTGTAGACGGGGCCCCCTATGGCTACACCTTC. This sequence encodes CASSVDGAPYGYTF.

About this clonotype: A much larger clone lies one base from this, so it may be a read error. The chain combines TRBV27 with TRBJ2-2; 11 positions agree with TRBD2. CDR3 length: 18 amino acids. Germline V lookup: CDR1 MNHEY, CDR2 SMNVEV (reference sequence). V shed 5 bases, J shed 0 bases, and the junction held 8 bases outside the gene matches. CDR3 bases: TGTGCCAGCAGTGAGCGACTAGCGGGGAGTGCGAACACCGGGGAGCTGTTTTTT. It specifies CASSERLAGSANTGELFF.

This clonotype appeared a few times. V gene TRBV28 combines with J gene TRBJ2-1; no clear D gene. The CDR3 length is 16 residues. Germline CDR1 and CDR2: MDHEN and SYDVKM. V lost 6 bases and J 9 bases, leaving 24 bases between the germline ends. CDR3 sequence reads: CASRRGLGSSTGEQFF. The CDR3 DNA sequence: TGTGCCAGCAGACGAGGTTTGGGCTCGTCGACGGGTGAGCAGTTCTTC. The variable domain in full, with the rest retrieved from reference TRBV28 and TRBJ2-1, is DVKVTQSSRYLVKRTGEKVFLECVQDMDHENMFWYRQDPGLGLRLIYFSYDVKMKEKGDIPEGYSVSREKKERFSLILESASTNQTSMYLCASRRGLGSSTGEQFFGPGTRLTVL.

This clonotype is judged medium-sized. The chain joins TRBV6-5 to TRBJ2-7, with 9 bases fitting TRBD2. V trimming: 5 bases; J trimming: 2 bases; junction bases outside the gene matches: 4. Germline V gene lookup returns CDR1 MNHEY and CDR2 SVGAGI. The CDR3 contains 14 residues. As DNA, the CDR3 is TGTGCCAGCAGTCATAGCGGGAGCGCCTACGAGCAGTACTTC. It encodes CASSHSGSAYEQYF.

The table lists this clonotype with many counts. In nucleotides, the CDR3 is TGTGCCAGTAGCTTATCGACTAGCGGGAGAAGGTACGAGCAGTACTTC. Its translation: CASSLSTSGRRYEQYF. The rearrangement links TRBV19 to TRBJ2-7; 12 bases match TRBD2. CDR1 is LNHDA and CDR2 is SQIVND in the germline V gene (reference sequence). V shed 6 bases and J 4 bases; nucleotides not matched to a gene: 10. There are 16 residues in the CDR3.

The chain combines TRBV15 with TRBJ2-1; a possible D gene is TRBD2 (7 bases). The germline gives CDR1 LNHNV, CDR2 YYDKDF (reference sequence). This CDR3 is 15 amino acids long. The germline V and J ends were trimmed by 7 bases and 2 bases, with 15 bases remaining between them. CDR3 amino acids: CATKGGGLAYNEQFF. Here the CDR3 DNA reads TGTGCCACCAAGGGGGGGGGCCTCGCCTACAATGAGCAGTTCTTC.

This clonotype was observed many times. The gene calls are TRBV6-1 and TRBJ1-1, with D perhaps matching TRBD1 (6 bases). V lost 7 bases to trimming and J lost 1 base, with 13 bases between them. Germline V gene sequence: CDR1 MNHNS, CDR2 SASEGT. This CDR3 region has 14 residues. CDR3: CASINSGQNTEAFF. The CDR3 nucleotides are TGTGCCAGCATAAACTCGGGACAGAACACTGAAGCTTTCTTT.

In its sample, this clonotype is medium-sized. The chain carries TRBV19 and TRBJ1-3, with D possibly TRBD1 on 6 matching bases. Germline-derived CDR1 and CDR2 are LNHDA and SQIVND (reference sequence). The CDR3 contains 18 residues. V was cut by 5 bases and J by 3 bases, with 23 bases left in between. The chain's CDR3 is CASSPTGTLSWSGNTIYF. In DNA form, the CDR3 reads TGTGCCAGTAGTCCCACCGGGACACTTTCGTGGAGTGGAAACACCATATATTTT.

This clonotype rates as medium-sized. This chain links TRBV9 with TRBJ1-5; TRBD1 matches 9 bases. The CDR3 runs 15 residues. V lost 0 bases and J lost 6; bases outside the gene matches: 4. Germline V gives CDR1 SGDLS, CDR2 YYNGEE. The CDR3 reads CASSVGDREGQPQHF. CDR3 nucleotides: TGTGCCAGCAGCGTAGGGGACAGGGAGGGTCAGCCCCAGCATTTT. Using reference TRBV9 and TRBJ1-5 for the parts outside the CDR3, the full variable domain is DSGVTQTPKHLITATGQRVTLRCSPRSGDLSVYWYQQSLDQGLQFLIQYYNGEERAKGNILERFSAQQFPDLHSELNLSSLELGDSALYFCASSVGDREGQPQHFGDGTRLSIL.

CDR3: CASSRTGRVGNEQFF. In DNA, the CDR3 is TGTGCCAGTAGCCGAACAGGCCGAGTGGGCAATGAGCAGTTCTTC. The chain is built from TRBV19 and TRBJ2-1, with D perhaps TRBD1 (5 bases). This CDR3 comprises 15 residues. Looked up from germline, CDR1 is LNHDA and CDR2 is SQIVND (reference sequence). The V end was cut by 6 bases, the J end by 6 bases, with 18 bases between.

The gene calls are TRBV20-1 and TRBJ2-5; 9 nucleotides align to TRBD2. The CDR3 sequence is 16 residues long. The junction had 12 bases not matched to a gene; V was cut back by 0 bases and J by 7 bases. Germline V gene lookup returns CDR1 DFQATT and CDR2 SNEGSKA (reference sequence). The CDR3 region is CSARDRASGAVWTQYF. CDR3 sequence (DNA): TGCAGTGCTAGAGATAGGGCTAGCGGGGCTGTTTGGACCCAGTACTTC.

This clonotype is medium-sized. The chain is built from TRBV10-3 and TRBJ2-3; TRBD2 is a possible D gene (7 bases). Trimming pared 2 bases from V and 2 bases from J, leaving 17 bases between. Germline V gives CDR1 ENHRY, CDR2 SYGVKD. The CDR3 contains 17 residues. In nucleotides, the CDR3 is TGTGCCATCAGTGAGAGGAAAGGGGGGGCCCCCACAGATACGCAGTATTTT. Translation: CAISERKGGAPTDTQYF.

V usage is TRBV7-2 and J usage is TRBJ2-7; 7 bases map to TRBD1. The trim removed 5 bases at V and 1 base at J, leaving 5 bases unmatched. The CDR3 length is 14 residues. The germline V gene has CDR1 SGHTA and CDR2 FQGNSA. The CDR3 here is CASSQVRGSYEQYF. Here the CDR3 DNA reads TGTGCCAGCAGCCAAGTCAGGGGGTCCTACGAGCAGTACTTC.

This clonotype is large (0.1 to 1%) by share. CDR3 loop: CSVKVGATNEKLFF. In DNA, the CDR3 is TGCAGCGTTAAGGTGGGGGCGACTAATGAAAAACTGTTTTTT. The chain employs TRBV29-1 and TRBJ1-4; the D gene is possibly TRBD1 (6 bases). The CDR3 is made up of 14 amino acids. CDR1 SQVTM and CDR2 ANQGSEA come from the germline V gene. The germline V and J ends were trimmed by 5 bases and 2 bases, with 12 bases remaining between them.

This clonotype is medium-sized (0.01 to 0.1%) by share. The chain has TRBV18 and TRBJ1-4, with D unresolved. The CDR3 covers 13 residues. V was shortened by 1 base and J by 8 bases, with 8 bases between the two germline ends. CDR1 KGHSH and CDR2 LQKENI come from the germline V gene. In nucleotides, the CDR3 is TGTGCCAGCTCACCACGGGAACGAGAAAAACTGTTTTTT. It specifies CASSPREREKLFF.

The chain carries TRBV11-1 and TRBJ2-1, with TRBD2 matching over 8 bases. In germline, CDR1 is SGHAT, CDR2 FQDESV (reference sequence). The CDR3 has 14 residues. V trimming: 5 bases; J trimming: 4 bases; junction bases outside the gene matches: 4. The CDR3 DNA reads TGTGCCAGCAGCGGACTAGCAGGTTACAATGAGCAGTTCTTC. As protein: CASSGLAGYNEQFF.

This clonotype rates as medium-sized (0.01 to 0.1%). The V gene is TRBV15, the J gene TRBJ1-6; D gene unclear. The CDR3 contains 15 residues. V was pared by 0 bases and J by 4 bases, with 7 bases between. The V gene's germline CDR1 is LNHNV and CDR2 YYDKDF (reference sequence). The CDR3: CATSRDLRYNSPLHF. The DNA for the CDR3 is TGTGCCACCAGCAGAGATCTGCGGTATAATTCACCCCTCCACTTT. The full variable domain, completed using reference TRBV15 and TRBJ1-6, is DAMVIQNPRYQVTQFGKPVTLSCSQTLNHNVMYWYQQKSSQAPKLLFHYYDKDFNNEADTPDNFQSRRPNTSFCFLDIRSPGLGDTAMYLCATSRDLRYNSPLHFGNGTRLTVT.

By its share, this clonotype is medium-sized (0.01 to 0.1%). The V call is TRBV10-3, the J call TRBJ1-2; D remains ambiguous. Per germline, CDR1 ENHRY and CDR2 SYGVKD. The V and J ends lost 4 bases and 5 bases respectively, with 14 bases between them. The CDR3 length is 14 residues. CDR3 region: CAISGWGDRYGYTF. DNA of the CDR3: TGTGCCATCAGTGGGTGGGGAGACCGATATGGCTACACCTTC.

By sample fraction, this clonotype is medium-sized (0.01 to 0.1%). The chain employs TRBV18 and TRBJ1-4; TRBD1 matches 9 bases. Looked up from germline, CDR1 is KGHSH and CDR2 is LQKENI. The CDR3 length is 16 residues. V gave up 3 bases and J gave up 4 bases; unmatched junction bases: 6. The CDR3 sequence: CASSPGQGLGNEKLFF. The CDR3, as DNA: TGTGCCAGCTCACCTGGACAGGGGCTGGGTAATGAAAAACTGTTTTTT.

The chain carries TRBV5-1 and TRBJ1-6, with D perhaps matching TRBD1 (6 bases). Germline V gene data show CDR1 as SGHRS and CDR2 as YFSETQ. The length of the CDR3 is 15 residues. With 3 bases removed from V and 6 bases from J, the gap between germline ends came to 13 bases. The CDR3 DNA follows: TGCGCCAGCAGCTCGACAGGACCGGTTAATTCACCCCTCCACTTT. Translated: CASSSTGPVNSPLHF.

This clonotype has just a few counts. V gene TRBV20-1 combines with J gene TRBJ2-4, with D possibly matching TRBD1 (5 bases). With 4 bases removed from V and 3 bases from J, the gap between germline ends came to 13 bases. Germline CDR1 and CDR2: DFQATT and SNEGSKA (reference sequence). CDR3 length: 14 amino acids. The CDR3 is CSATPRQSKNIQYF. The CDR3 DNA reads TGCAGTGCTACACCCCGACAGAGCAAAAACATTCAGTACTTC.

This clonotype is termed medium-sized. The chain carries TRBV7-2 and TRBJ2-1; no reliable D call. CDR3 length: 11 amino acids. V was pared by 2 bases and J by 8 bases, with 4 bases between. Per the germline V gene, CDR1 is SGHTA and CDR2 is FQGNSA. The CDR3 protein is CASSLLYEQFF. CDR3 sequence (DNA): TGTGCCAGCAGCTTACTTTATGAGCAGTTCTTC. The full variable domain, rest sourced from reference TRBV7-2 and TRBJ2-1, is GAGVSQSPSNKVTEKGKDVELRCDPISGHTALYWYRQSLGQGLEFLIYFQGNSAPDKSGLPSDRFSAERTGGSVSTLTIQRTQQEDSAVYLCASSLLYEQFFGPGTRLTVL.

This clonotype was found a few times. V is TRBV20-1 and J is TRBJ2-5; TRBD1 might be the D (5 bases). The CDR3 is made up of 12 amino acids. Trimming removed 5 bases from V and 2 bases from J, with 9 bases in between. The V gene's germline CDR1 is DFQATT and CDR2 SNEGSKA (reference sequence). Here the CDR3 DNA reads TGCAGTGCTCGGCAGGGTCAAGAGACCCAGTACTTC. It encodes CSARQGQETQYF.

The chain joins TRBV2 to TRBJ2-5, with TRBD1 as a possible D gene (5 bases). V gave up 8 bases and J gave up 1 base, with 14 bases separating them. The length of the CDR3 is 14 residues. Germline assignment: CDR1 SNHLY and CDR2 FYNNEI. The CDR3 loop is CASQGRPTQETQYF. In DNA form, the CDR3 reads TGTGCCAGCCAGGGCCGACCAACCCAAGAGACCCAGTACTTC.